One sample yielded the 17 T cell receptor beta chains listed below, sequenced in a study of T cell responses to AZD1222 COVID-19 vaccine. Sequencing was performed with immunoSEQ multiplex PCR; in TCRdb, only in-frame clones are kept and a portion is missing. The profile shows about 190,000 clones, about 94% of them singletons. The specimen comprised peripheral blood, sampled on day 0 of AZD1222 vaccination. The receptor source for this set is an adult in good health.

A few counts support this clone. The J gene is TRBJ1-2, the V gene TRBV30, with D maybe TRBD1 (6 bases). CDR1 and CDR2 (germline): GTSNPN, SVGIG (reference sequence). V was trimmed by 6 bases and J by 6 bases, leaving 11 bases between them. The CDR3 totals 11 residues. The CDR3 reads CACPRQDGYTF. The CDR3 DNA sequence: TGTGCCTGTCCCCGACAGGATGGCTACACCTTC.

The chain links TRBV5-1 to TRBJ2-5; D ambiguous. The CDR3 is 13 amino acids. Germline V gene sequence: CDR1 SGHRS, CDR2 YFSETQ. V lost 4 bases and J 5 bases, leaving 12 bases between the germline ends. The CDR3 sequence is CASSLNNGETQYF. As DNA, the CDR3 is TGCGCCAGCAGCCTGAATAACGGGGAGACCCAGTACTTC.

This CDR3 reads CASSLVAGEGYTF. The DNA for the CDR3 is TGTGCCAGCAGTTTAGTCGCAGGGGAAGGCTACACCTTC. The chain recombines TRBV12-3 or TRBV12-4 with TRBJ1-2; tentative D call: TRBD1 (6 bases). CDR3 size: 13 residues. The ends were cut back, 1 base at V and 8 bases at J, with 11 bases in the middle.

V usage is TRBV5-1 and J usage is TRBJ1-1; D not resolved. V was shortened by 6 bases and J by 4 bases, with 16 bases between the two germline ends. This CDR3 region has 14 residues. Looked up from germline, CDR1 is SGHRS and CDR2 is YFSETQ. The chain's CDR3 is CASNPRLGGTEAFF. The CDR3 DNA sequence: TGCGCCAGCAACCCGAGACTGGGCGGCACTGAAGCTTTCTTT.

The chain couples TRBV6-5 to TRBJ1-6, with 10 positions matching TRBD1. The junction had 5 bases not matched to a gene; V was cut back by 6 bases and J by 6 bases. The CDR3 spans 15 residues. The V gene's germline CDR1 is MNHEY and CDR2 SVGAGI. The CDR3 protein is CASSTGTGVNSPLHF. The CDR3 nucleotides read TGTGCCAGCAGCACAGGGACAGGGGTTAATTCACCCCTCCACTTT.

This chain joins TRBV15 and TRBJ1-1, with 10 nucleotides matching TRBD1. Germline CDR1 LNHNV, CDR2 YYDKDF (reference sequence). This CDR3 is 16 amino acids long. The junction had 16 bases not matched to a gene; V was cut back by 1 base and J by 14 bases. The DNA of the CDR3 is TGTGCCACCAGCAGAGGGGGGGGACAGGGGCGAAAGGAACCCTTCTTT. Translating gives CATSRGGGQGRKEPFF.

The J gene is TRBJ1-1, the V gene TRBV28; D is uncertain. V lost 7 bases, J lost 5 bases, and 17 bases lay in between. Germline CDR1 is MDHEN and CDR2 is SYDVKM. The CDR3 contains 14 residues. The CDR3, as DNA: TGTGCCAGCATCGATCCCGGGAGAAAGACTGAAGCTTTCTTT. Encoded protein: CASIDPGRKTEAFF.

DNA for the CDR3: TGTGCCATCAGTGAGTCCGGAGGCGCGGGGTCCAAAAACATTCAGTACTTC. The encoded protein is CAISESGGAGSKNIQYF. The rearrangement links TRBV10-3 to TRBJ2-4; a weak D match, TRBD2 (6 bases). Trimming cost V 0 bases and J 2 bases, with 14 bases left between them. From germline, CDR1 is ENHRY and CDR2 SYGVKD. The CDR3 extends over 17 amino acids.

This clone was detected once. The CDR3 sequence is CASSYGLAGVSHEQYF. CDR3 DNA: TGTGCCAGCAGCTACGGACTAGCGGGAGTTTCCCACGAGCAGTACTTC. The chain combines TRBV14 with TRBJ2-7; 13 positions match TRBD2. The V and J ends lost 5 bases and 5 bases, in that order; junction bases with no gene match: 9. Germline loops: CDR1 SGHDN, CDR2 FVKESK. The CDR3 has 16 residues.

The J gene is TRBJ1-6, the V gene TRBV7-3; 7 nucleotides agree with TRBD1. Unmatched junction bases numbered 8, after V lost 6 bases and J lost 9 bases. Germline CDR1 SGHTA, CDR2 FQGTGA. CDR3 length equals 14 residues. This CDR3 reads CASSQTGAGSPLHF. The CDR3 bases are TGTGCCAGCAGTCAAACAGGGGCGGGTTCACCCCTCCACTTT. Complete variable domain (other parts from reference TRBV7-3 and TRBJ1-6): GAGVSQTPSNKVTEKGKYVELRCDPISGHTALYWYRQSLGQGPEFLIYFQGTGAADDSGLPNDRFFAVRPEGSVSTLKIQRTERGDSAVYLCASSQTGAGSPLHFGNGTRLTVT.

This clone was picked up a small number of times. The chain couples TRBV5-1 to TRBJ1-2; D not certain. This CDR3 is built from 15 residues. Germline loops: CDR1 SGHRS, CDR2 YFSETQ. V lost 0 bases to trimming and J lost 2 bases, with 11 bases between them. This CDR3 reads CASSLDPSGNYGYTF. The CDR3 DNA follows: TGCGCCAGCAGCTTGGACCCGAGCGGAAACTATGGCTACACCTTC.

The chain couples TRBV5-1 to TRBJ2-2, with D unresolved. V was cut by 1 base and J by 6 bases, with 7 bases left in between. CDR3 length: 13 amino acids. The germline CDR1 and CDR2 sequences are SGHRS and YFSETQ. The CDR3 DNA sequence: TGCGCCAGCAGCTTGAGAGGCGCCGGGGAGCTGTTTTTT. Protein product: CASSLRGAGELFF.

This clone was seen only once. The chain recombines TRBV27 with TRBJ1-5; tentative D call: TRBD1 (5 bases). This CDR3 is 16 amino acids long. V dropped 0 bases and J dropped 4 bases, with 13 bases sitting between them. CDR1 and CDR2 (germline): MNHEY, SMNVEV (reference sequence). CDR3 sequence: CASSLSSTGLNQPQHF. The DNA for the CDR3 is TGTGCCAGCAGTTTATCGTCAACAGGCCTGAATCAGCCCCAGCATTTT.

The chain combines TRBV5-1 with TRBJ1-3; D is possibly TRBD1 (5 bases). CDR3 size: 16 residues. The V and J ends lost 4 bases and 0 bases respectively, with 14 bases between them. Germline V lookup: CDR1 SGHRS, CDR2 YFSETQ. The CDR3 region is CASSPRQTGSGNTIYF. Here the CDR3 DNA reads TGCGCCAGCAGCCCCCGACAGACCGGCTCTGGAAACACCATATATTTT.

The chain links TRBV29-1 to TRBJ1-1; maybe TRBD1 (5 bases). In germline, CDR1 is SQVTM, CDR2 ANQGSEA. Trimming removed 4 bases from V and 5 bases from J, with 14 bases in between. The CDR3 is 13 residues long. The CDR3 bases are TGCAGCGTTGGAGTGGGGACCAGGACTGAAGCTTTCTTT. It codes for CSVGVGTRTEAFF.

CDR3 loop: CAIRSRDPLQGYTF. The CDR3 DNA follows: TGTGCCATCAGATCCAGGGACCCACTACAAGGCTACACCTTC. The chain is built from TRBV10-3 and TRBJ1-2; a possible D gene is TRBD1 (5 bases). Germline assignment: CDR1 ENHRY and CDR2 SYGVKD. The CDR3 sequence is 14 residues long. Trimming took 6 bases from V and 8 from J, leaving 19 bases between them.

The CDR3 bases are TGTGCCAGCAGGGGACAGGGGGTCTTTGGCTACACCTTC. Translation: CASRGQGVFGYTF. The chain combines TRBV6-6 with TRBJ1-2; 11 nucleotides agree with TRBD1. The trim removed 6 bases at V and 7 bases at J, leaving 4 bases unmatched. CDR1 MNHNY and CDR2 SVGAGI come from the germline V gene (reference sequence). The CDR3 sequence is 13 residues long.